This TCR beta chain was recovered during a study of blood T cell repertoires in COVID-19. Study as a whole: Sites in the United States, Italy and Spain provided acute and convalescent COVID-19 samples. T cells, B-cell-depleted T cells, or PBMCs provided the cDNA or gDNA that served as material.

In the source study's methods: Reference gene primer amplification in the assay estimated nucleated cell counts. Generated by immunoSEQ multiplex PCR, the TCRdb table keeps only in-frame clones and is missing some. V, J and clone size derive from that table, while D and trimming were established from the DNA sequence. The table lists about 240,000 clones, roughly 80% of them singletons. This CDR3 has 20 amino acids. V lost 1 base and J 5 bases, leaving 29 bases between the germline ends. Germline lookup yields CDR1 LNHNV and CDR2 YYDKDF (reference sequence). The TCR originated in a young woman with acute or convalescent COVID-19. The chain uses TRBV15 and TRBJ2-5, with a weak D call TRBD1 (8 bases). Sequenced sample: peripheral blood. Here the CDR3 DNA reads TGTGCCACCAGCAGAGGAAGTCTTTTGGACAGGGAGGGTCTTGGCGAGACCCAGTACTTC. Amino acid sequence: CATSRGSLLDREGLGETQYF.